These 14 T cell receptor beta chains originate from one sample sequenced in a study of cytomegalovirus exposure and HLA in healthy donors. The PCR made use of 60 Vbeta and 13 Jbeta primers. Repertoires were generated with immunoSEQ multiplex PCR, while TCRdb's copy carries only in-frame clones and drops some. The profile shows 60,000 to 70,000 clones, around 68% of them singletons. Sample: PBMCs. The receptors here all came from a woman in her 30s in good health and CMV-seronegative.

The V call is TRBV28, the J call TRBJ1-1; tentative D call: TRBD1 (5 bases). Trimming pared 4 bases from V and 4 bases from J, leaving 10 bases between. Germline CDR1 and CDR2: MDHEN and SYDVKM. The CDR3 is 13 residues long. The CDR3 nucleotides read TGTGCCAGCAGTTCGTGGACACCCACTGAAGCTTTCTTT. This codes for CASSSWTPTEAFF.

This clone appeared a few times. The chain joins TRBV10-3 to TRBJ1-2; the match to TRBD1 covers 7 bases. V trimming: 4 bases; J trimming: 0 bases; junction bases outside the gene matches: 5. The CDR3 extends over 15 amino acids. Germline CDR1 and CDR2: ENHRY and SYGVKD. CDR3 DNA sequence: TGTGCCATCAGTGCATCGACAGGGTCTAACTATGGCTACACCTTC. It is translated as CAISASTGSNYGYTF.

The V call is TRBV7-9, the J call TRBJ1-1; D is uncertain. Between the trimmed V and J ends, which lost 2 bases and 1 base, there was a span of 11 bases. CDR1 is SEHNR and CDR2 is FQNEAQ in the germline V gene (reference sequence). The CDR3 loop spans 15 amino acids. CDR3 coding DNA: TGTGCCAGCAGCTTATACTCTGAGAGGAACACTGAAGCTTTCTTT. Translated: CASSLYSERNTEAFF.

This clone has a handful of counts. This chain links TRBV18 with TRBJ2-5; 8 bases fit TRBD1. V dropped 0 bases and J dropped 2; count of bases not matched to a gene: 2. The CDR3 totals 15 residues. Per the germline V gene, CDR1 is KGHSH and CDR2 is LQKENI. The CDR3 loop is CASSPPGQVQETQYF. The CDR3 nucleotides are TGTGCCAGCTCACCACCGGGACAGGTTCAAGAGACCCAGTACTTC.

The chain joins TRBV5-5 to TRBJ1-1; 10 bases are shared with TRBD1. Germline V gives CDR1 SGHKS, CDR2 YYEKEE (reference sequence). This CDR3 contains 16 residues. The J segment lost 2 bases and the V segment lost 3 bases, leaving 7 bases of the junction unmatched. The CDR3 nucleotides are TGTGCCAGCAGCTCTTCTGACAGGGGGCGAAACACTGAAGCTTTCTTT. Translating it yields CASSSSDRGRNTEAFF.

The CDR3 loop is CASSPDRGPGKLFF. In nucleotides, the CDR3 is TGTGCCAGCAGCCCAGACAGGGGTCCAGGAAAACTGTTTTTT. V gene TRBV4-2 combines with J gene TRBJ1-4, with 8 bases that match TRBD1. Unmatched junction bases numbered 8, after V lost 4 bases and J lost 10 bases. The CDR3 has 14 residues. The germline CDR1 and CDR2 sequences are LGHNA and YNFKEQ.

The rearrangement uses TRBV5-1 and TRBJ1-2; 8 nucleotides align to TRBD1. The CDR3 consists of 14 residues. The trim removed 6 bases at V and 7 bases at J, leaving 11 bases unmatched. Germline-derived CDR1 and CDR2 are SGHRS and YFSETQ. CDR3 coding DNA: TGCGCCAGCACCCCCCTACAGGGGGGCAGTGGCTACACCTTC. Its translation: CASTPLQGGSGYTF.

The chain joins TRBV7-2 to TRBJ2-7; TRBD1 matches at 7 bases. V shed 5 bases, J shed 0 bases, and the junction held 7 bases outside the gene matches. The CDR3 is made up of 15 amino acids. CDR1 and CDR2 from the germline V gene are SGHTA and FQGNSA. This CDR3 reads CASSERTGTSYEQYF. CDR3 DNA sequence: TGTGCCAGCAGCGAAAGGACAGGTACCTCCTACGAGCAGTACTTC.

The CDR3 is CASSLQGDSGANVLTF. CDR3 DNA sequence: TGTGCCAGCAGCCTACAGGGGGACTCTGGGGCCAACGTCCTGACTTTC. This rearrangement joins TRBV9 to TRBJ2-6; 8 bases match TRBD1. Germline V gene lookup returns CDR1 SGDLS and CDR2 YYNGEE. Germline trimming cut 4 bases from V and 0 bases from J; bases unmatched to any gene: 3. The CDR3 runs to 16 residues.

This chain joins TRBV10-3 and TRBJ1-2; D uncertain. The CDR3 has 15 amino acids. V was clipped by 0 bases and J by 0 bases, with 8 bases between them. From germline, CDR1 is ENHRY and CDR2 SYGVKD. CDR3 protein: CAISESPAANYGYTF. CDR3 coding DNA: TGTGCCATCAGTGAGTCGCCTGCAGCTAACTATGGCTACACCTTC.

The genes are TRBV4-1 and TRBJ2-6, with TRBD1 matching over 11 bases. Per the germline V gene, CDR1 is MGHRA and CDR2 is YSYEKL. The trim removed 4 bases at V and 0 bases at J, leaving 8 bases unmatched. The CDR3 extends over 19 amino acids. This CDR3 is CASSRIRDRGYSGANVLTF. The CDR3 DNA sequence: TGCGCCAGCAGCCGCATCCGGGACAGGGGGTACTCTGGGGCCAACGTCCTGACTTTC.

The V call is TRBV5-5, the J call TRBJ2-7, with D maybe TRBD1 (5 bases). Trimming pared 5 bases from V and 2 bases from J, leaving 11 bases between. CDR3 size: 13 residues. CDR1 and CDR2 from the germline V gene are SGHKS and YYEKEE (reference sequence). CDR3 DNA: TGTGCCAGCAGAATGACAGCTCCCTACGAGCAGTACTTC. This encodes CASRMTAPYEQYF.

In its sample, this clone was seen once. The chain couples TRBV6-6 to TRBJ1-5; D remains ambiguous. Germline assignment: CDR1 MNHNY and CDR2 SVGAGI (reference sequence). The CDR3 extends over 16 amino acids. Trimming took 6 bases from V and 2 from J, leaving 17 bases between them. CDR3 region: CASSGGRVSRNQPQHF. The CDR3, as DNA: TGTGCCAGCAGCGGAGGGCGGGTTAGCCGCAATCAGCCCCAGCATTTT.

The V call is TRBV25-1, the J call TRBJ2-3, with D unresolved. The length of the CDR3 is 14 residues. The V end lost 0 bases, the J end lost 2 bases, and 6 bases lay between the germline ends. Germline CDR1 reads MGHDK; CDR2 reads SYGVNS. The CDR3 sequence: CASSEYSLTDTQYF. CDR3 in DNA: TGTGCCAGCAGTGAATATTCCCTCACAGATACGCAGTATTTT.